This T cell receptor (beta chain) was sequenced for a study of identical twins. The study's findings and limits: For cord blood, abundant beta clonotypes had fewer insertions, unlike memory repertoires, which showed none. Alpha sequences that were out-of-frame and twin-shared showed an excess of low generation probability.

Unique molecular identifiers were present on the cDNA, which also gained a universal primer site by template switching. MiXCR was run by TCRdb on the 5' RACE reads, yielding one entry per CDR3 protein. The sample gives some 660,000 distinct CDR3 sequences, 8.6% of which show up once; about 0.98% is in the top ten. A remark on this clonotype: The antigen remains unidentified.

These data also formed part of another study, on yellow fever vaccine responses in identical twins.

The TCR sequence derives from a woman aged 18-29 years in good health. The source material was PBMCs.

The CDR3 loop reads CASLPIAGGTYNEQFF. In DNA form, the CDR3 reads TGTGCCAGCCTACCTATAGCGGGAGGGACCTACAATGAGCAGTTCTTC. V and J are TRBV6-2 or TRBV6-3 and TRBJ2-1, with TRBD2 identical over 11 bases. V was pared by 8 bases and J by 2 bases, with 8 bases of the junction left unmatched. Germline V CDR1 and CDR2: MNHEY, SVGEGT. The CDR3 extends over 16 amino acids.